This TCR beta chain was identified in a study of CD8 T cells in ankylosing spondylitis (TCRdb year 2017). In the study overall: T cell receptor beta repertoires were profiled in healthy donors and ankylosing spondylitis patients so that disease-linked TCR variants could be found. The full study cohort was made up of about 25 ankylosing spondylitis patients and over 90 healthy donors. Peripheral blood samples were taken, and synovial fluid was additionally collected from ankylosing spondylitis patients.

This clonotype turned up a few times. Its antigen remains undetermined. One base away there is no much larger clone; base qualities are not given. Summary of the overall study and its limitations: Significant enrichment of the disease-linked clones was reported in matched synovial fluid samples from ankylosing spondylitis patients. The disease-linked clones showed a CD8+ phenotype and occurred at relatively low frequencies in peripheral blood. Some TCR beta motif variants had previously been reported in synovial fluid and blood of reactive arthritis patients, which suggested common disease-initiation mechanisms. A TCR beta motif of several highly homologous amino acid variants appeared characteristic of blood from ankylosing spondylitis patients.

These reads were obtained on an Illumina HiSeq 2500. TCR beta libraries were prepared by quantitative 5'-RACE with molecular barcodes. The original pipeline was this. A new computational method based on a probabilistic model of VDJ rearrangement was used to identify disease-linked TCR variants. TCRdb took the public reads, trimmed them with fastp at Q25, ran MiXCR for clone calling and kept in-frame beta chains. Rows with one shared CDR3 protein collapse into an entry with the most common genes and DNA. The V and J calls follow TCRdb's processing rather than the paper's. Recorded for this sample are more than 250,000 distinct CDR3 sequences; under 14% of them occurred a single time. The top ten clonotypes cover around 8.4% of the sample. The trim is 4 bases for V and 7 bases for J, with a gap of 23 bases between the germline ends. CDR1 and CDR2 are drawn from the germline V gene: SGHVS, FQNEAQ. From the cysteine through the phenylalanine, the CDR3 covers 17 amino acids. Left in the record is the CDR3 DNA by itself, 51 bases read in frame from the first base.

This TCR came from a female donor with ankylosing spondylitis or in good health (not recorded which). Specimen: blood, either unsorted or a sorted T cell fraction (not recorded which). Recombination connected TRBV7-8 to TRBJ1-5, and possibly TRBD1, on 6 matching bases. CDR3 reads: CASSSTPRGAGGQPQHF. The nucleotides read TGTGCCAGCAGCTCCACCCCCAGGGGCGCAGGAGGGCAGCCCCAGCATTTT.